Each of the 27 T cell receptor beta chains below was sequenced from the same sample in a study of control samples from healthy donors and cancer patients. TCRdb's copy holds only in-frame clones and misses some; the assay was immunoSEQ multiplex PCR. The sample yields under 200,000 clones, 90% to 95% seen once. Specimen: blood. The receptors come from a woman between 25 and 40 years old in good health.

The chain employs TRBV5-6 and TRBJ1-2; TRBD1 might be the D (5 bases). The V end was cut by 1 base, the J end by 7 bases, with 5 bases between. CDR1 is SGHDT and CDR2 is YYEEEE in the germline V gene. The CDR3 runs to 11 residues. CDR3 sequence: CASSLTGGYTF. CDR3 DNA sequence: TGTGCCAGCAGCTTGACAGGTGGCTACACCTTC.

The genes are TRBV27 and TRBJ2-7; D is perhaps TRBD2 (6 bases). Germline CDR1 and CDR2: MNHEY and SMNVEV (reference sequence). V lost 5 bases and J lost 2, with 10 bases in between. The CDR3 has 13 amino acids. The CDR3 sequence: CASSPRLAYEQYF. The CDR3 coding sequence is TGTGCCAGCAGTCCCAGACTAGCCTACGAGCAGTACTTC.

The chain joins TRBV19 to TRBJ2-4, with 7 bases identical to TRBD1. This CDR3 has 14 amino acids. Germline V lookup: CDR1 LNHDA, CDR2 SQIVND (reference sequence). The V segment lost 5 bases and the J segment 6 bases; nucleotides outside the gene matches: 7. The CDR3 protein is CASSPQGRVNIQYF. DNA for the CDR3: TGTGCCAGTAGTCCACAGGGGCGGGTAAACATTCAGTACTTC. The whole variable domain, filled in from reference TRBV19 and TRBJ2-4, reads DGGITQSPKYLFRKEGQNVTLSCEQNLNHDAMYWYRQDPGQGLRLIYYSQIVNDFQKGDIAEGYSVSREKKESFPLTVTSAQKNPTAFYLCASSPQGRVNIQYFGAGTRLSVL.

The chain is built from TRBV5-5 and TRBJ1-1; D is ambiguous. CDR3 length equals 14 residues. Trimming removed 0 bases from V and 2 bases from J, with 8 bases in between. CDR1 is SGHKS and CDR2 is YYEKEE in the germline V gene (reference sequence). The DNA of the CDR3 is TGTGCCAGCAGCTTGGGGGGATATAACACTGAAGCTTTCTTT. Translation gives CASSLGGYNTEAFF.

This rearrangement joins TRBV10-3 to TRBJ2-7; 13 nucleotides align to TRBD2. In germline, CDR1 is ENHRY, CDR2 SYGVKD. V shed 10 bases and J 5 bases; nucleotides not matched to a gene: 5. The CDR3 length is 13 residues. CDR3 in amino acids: CATGLAGVNEQYF. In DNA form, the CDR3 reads TGTGCCACTGGACTAGCGGGAGTCAACGAGCAGTACTTC.

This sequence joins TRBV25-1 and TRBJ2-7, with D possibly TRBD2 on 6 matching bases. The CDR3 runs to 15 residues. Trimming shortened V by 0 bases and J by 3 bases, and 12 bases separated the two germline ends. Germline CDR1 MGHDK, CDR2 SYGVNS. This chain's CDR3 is CASSEYGGGLYEQYF. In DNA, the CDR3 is TGTGCCAGCAGTGAATACGGGGGAGGCCTCTACGAGCAGTACTTC.

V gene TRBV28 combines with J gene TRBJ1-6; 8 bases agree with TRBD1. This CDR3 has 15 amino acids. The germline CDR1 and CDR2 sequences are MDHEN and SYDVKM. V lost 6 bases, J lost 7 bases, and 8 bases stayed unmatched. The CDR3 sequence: CASRGIGQGNSPLHF. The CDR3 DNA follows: TGTGCCAGCAGAGGGATCGGACAGGGAAATTCACCCCTCCACTTT.

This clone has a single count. CDR3 loop: CASSYSWNQPQHF. CDR3 nucleotide sequence: TGTGCCAGCAGTTACTCGTGGAATCAGCCCCAGCATTTT. This chain joins TRBV6-6 and TRBJ1-5; D is unclear. The germline V gene has CDR1 MNHNY and CDR2 SVGAGI (reference sequence). The V and J ends lost 0 bases and 4 bases respectively, with 4 bases between them. The CDR3 length is 13 residues.

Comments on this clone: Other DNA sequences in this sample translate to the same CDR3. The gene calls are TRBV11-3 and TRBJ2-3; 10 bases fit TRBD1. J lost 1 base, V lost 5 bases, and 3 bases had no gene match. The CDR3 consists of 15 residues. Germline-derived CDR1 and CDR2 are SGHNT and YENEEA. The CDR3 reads CASSLGTGGTDTQYF. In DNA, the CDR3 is TGTGCCAGCAGCCTCGGGACAGGGGGCACAGATACGCAGTATTTT.

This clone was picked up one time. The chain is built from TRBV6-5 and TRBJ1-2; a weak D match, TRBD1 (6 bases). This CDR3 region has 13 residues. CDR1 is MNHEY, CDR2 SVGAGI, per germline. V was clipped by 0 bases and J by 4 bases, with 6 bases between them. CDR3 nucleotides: TGTGCCAGCAGTTACTCACAGGGCTATGGCTACACCTTC. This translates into CASSYSQGYGYTF.

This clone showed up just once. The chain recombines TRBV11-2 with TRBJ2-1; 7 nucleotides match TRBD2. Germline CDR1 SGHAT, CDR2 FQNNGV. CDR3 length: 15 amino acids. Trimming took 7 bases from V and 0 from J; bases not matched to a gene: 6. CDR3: CASKLAGPSYNEQFF. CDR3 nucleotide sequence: TGTGCCAGCAAATTAGCGGGCCCCTCCTACAATGAGCAGTTCTTC. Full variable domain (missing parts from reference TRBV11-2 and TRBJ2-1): EAGVAQSPRYKIIEKRQSVAFWCNPISGHATLYWYQQILGQGPKLLIQFQNNGVVDDSQLPKDRFSAERLKGVDSTLKIQPAKLEDSAVYLCASKLAGPSYNEQFFGPGTRLTVL.

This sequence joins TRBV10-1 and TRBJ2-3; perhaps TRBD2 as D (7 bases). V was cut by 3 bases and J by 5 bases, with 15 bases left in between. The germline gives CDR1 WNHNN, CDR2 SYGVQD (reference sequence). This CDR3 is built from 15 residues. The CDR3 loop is CASSDRGAGQDTQYF. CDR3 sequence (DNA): TGCGCCAGCAGTGATCGGGGGGCGGGCCAAGATACGCAGTATTTT.

The CDR3 here is CASSLGGALRIDTQYF. As DNA, the CDR3 is TGTGCCAGCAGCTTAGGGGGGGCGCTCAGGATAGATACGCAGTATTTT. The chain employs TRBV7-8 and TRBJ2-3; D may match TRBD1 or TRBD2 (6 bases each). This CDR3 has 16 residues. CDR1 and CDR2 from the germline V gene are SGHVS and FQNEAQ. Trimming removed 1 base at V and 5 bases at J, with 16 bases between.

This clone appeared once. CDR3 nucleotide sequence: TGTGCCAGCAGTGAAGGGACAGGGAACACAGATACGCAGTATTTT. Its protein product is CASSEGTGNTDTQYF. This chain links TRBV2 with TRBJ2-3; 8 positions agree with TRBD1. The CDR3 length is 15 residues. V dropped 1 base and J dropped 2; count of bases not matched to a gene: 2. Germline CDR1 SNHLY, CDR2 FYNNEI.

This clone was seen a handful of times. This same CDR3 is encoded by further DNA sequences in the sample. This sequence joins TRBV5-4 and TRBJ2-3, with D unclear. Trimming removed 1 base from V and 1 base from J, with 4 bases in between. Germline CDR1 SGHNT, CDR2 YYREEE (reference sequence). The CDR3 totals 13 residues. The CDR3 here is CASSLQGTDTQYF. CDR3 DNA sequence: TGTGCCAGCAGCTTGCAGGGCACAGATACGCAGTATTTT.

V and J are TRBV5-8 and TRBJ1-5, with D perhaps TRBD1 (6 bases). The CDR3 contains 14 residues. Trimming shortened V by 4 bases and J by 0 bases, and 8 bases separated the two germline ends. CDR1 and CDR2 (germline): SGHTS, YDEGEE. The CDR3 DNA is TGTGCCAGCAGCAGGGGGTATAGCAATCAGCCCCAGCATTTT. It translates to CASSRGYSNQPQHF. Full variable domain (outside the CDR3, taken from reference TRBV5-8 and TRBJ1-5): EAGVTQSPTHLIKTRGQQATLRCSPISGHTSVYWYQQALGLGLQFLLWYDEGEERNRGNFPPRFSGRQFPNYSSELNVNALELEDSALYLCASSRGYSNQPQHFGDGTRLSIL.

Written as DNA, the CDR3 is TGTGCCAGTAGTATAGGGCCAGCTAACTATGGCTACACCTTC. Translation: CASSIGPANYGYTF. This chain joins TRBV19 and TRBJ1-2; no clear D. V was cut by 1 base and J by 0 bases, with 6 bases left in between. The CDR3 contains 14 residues. Germline CDR1 and CDR2: LNHDA and SQIVND (reference sequence).

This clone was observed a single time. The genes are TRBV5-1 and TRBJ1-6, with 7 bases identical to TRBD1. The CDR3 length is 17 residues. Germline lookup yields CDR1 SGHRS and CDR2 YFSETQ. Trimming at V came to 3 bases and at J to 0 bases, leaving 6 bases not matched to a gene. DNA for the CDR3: TGCGCCAGCAGCTCAGGACAGGCGAGCTCCTATAATTCACCCCTCCACTTT. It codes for CASSSGQASSYNSPLHF.

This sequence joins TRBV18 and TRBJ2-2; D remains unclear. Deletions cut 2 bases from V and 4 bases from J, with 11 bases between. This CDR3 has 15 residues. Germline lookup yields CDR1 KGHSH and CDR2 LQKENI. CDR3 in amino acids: CASSPVGRRTGELFF. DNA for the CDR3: TGTGCCAGCTCACCAGTAGGGCGTCGCACCGGGGAGCTGTTTTTT.

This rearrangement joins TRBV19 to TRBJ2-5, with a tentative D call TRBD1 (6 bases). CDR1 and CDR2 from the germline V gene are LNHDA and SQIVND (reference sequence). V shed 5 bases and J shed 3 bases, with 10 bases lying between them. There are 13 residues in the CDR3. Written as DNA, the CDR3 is TGTGCCAGTAGTGGGACAAGAGAAGAGACCCAGTACTTC. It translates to CASSGTREETQYF.

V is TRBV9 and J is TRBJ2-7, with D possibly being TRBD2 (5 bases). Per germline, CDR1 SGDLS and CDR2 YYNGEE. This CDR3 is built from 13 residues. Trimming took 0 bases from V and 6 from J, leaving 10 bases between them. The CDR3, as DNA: TGTGCCAGCAGCGTAGGGTTACGGGGCGAGCAGTACTTC. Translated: CASSVGLRGEQYF.

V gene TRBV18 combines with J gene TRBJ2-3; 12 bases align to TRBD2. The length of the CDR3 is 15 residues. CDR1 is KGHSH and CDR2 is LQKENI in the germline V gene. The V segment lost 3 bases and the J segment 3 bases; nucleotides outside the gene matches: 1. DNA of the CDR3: TGTGCCAGCTCACCGACTAGCGGGAGAACAGATACGCAGTATTTT. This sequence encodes CASSPTSGRTDTQYF.

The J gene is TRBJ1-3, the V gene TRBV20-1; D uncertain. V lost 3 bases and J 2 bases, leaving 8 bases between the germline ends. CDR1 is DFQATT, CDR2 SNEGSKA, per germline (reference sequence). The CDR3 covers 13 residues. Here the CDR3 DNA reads TGCAGTGCTAGTTTACATACTGGAAACACCATATATTTT. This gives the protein CSASLHTGNTIYF.

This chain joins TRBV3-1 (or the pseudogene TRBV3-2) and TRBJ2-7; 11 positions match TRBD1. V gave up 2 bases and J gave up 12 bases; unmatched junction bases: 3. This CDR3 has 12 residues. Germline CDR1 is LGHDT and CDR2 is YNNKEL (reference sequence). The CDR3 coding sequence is TGTGCCAGCAGCCAAAGGGACAGGGGGACGTACTTC. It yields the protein CASSQRDRGTYF.

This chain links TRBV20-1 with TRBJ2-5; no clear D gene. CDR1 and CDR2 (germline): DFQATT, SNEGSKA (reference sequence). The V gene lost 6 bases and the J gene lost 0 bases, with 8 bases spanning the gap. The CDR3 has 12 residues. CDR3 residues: CSASGDQETQYF. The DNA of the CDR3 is TGCAGTGCAAGTGGGGACCAAGAGACCCAGTACTTC.

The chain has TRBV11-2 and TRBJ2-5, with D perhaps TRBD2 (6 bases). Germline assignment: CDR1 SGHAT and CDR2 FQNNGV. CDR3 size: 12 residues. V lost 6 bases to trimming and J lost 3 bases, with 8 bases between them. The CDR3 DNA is TGTGCCAGCAGTCCGGGGGAAGAGACCCAGTACTTC. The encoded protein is CASSPGEETQYF. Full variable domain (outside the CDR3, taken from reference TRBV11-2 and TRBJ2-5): EAGVAQSPRYKIIEKRQSVAFWCNPISGHATLYWYQQILGQGPKLLIQFQNNGVVDDSQLPKDRFSAERLKGVDSTLKIQPAKLEDSAVYLCASSPGEETQYFGPGTRLLVL.

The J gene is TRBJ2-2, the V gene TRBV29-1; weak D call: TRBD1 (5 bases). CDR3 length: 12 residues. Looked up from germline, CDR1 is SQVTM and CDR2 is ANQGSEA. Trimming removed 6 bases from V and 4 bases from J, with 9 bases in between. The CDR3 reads CSVPDTTGELFF. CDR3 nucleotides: TGCAGCGTACCGGACACCACCGGGGAGCTGTTTTTT.